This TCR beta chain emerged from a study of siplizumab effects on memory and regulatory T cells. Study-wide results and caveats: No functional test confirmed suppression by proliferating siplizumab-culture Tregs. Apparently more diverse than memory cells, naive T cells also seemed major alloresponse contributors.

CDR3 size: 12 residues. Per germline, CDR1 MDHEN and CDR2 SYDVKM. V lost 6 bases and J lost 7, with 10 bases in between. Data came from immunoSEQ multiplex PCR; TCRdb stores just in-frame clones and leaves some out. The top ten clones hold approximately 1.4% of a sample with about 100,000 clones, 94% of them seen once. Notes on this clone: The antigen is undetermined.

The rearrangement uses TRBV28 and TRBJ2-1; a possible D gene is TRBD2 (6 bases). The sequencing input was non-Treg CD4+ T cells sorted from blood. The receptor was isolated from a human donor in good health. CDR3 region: CASRLSGNEQFF. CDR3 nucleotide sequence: TGTGCCAGCAGGTTGAGCGGGAATGAGCAGTTCTTC.